The sequence of this TCR beta chain was determined in a study of cytotoxic CD8 clonotypes in ibrutinib-treated CLL. Germline CDR1 MDHEN, CDR2 SYDVKM. With 6 bases removed from V and 9 bases from J, the gap between germline ends came to 15 bases. The CDR3 has 12 residues. The assay was immunoSEQ multiplex PCR, and TCRdb's table has in-frame clones only and misses some. The sample contains 20,000 to 30,000 clones, 70% to 75% of which appear only once. The chain joins TRBV28 to TRBJ2-7; weak D call: TRBD2 (6 bases). Sequences were derived from PBMCs, sampled after 12 months of ibrutinib treatment. The receptor's source is a human donor with chronic lymphocytic leukemia. The CDR3 bases are TGTGCCAGCAGGGAGGGACTGAACATGCAGTACTTC. Translation gives CASREGLNMQYF.